This T cell receptor (beta chain) was sequenced in a study of response to subunit inactivated influenza vaccine. General study points: The authors proposed limited new T cell recruitment per seasonal influenza vaccination.

TCRdb recomputed calls from the RT-PCR reads with MiXCR, one row per CDR3 protein. The sample comprises 150,000 or so distinct CDR3 sequences, roughly a tenth of which are singletons, and about an eighth rests with the top ten. In this sample, this clonotype turned up a few times. Its antigen is unknown. Per the germline V gene, CDR1 is MNHNS and CDR2 is SASEGT. The CDR3 extends over 17 amino acids. V was pared by 7 bases and J by 0 bases, with 7 bases of the junction left unmatched. This rearrangement joins TRBV6-1 to TRBJ2-6, with 9 bases matching TRBD1. The sequences come from non-naive T cells sorted from PBMCs, collected 40 to 50 days after vaccination. The TCR sequence derives from a man over 45 who received an inactivated influenza vaccine. CDR3 loop: CASTPGQGHSGANVLTF. The CDR3 DNA follows: TGTGCCAGCACGCCTGGACAGGGGCACTCTGGGGCCAACGTCCTGACTTTC.